This TCR beta chain emerged from a study of Graves' ophthalmopathy and Graves' hyperthyroidism. Amplification of TCR beta CDR3 regions used RNA transcripts. A first-round RT-PCR used HTBI primers, followed by a second-round multiplex PCR. TCRdb redid the calling of the multiplex PCR reads with MiXCR, one entry per CDR3 protein. The repertoire holds roughly 400,000 distinct CDR3 sequences, with around 16% as singletons. This clonotype was found a few times. The sequenced sample was peripheral blood. This TCR came from a woman under 30 with Graves' ophthalmopathy.

CDR3 protein: CASSLGLQAGELFF. The CDR3 region has the DNA TGTGCCAGCAGCTTGGGCTTACAGGCCGGGGAGCTGTTTTTT. J is TRBJ2-2 and V is TRBV5-5; maybe TRBD1 (5 bases). The V end lost 0 bases, the J end lost 6 bases, and 9 bases lay between the germline ends. The CDR3 is 14 amino acids. The germline V gene has CDR1 SGHKS and CDR2 YYEKEE (reference sequence).